This paragraph covers one T cell receptor (beta chain) sequence. Its specificity is unknown. The sample holds other DNA sequences that translate to the same CDR3. This sample stems from a study of T cell responses to AZD1222 COVID-19 vaccine. Points from the study as a whole: AZD1222 recipients seropositive at baseline numbered only 6 or 7. Repertoire sampling happened only post peak T cell response. Clonal diversity was possibly underestimated; the donors were predominantly white British and more often female.

The CDR3 sequence is 11 residues long. Between the trimmed V and J ends, which lost 3 bases and 10 bases, there was a span of 7 bases. Data came from immunoSEQ multiplex PCR; TCRdb stores just in-frame clones and leaves some out. The data show about 130,000 clones, with 75% to 95% seen just once and approximately 2.5% held by the top ten. The origin of this receptor is an adult in good health. The chain links TRBV12-3 or TRBV12-4 to TRBJ2-1; D remains ambiguous. The starting material was peripheral blood, obtained on day 0 of AZD1222 vaccination. This CDR3 reads CASSFGGEQFF. CDR3 sequence (DNA): TGTGCCAGCAGTTTTGGTGGGGAGCAGTTCTTC.